Following are 14 T cell receptor beta chains from one sample sequenced in a study of blood T cell repertoires in COVID-19. The protocol was immunoSEQ multiplex PCR, while the TCRdb copy is restricted to in-frame clones and leaves out a portion. In the table there are approximately 350,000 clones, around 86% of which are singletons. The sequencing sample was made of PBMCs or T cells enriched from blood (not recorded which). Receptor source: a woman aged 45-65 years who had recovered from COVID-19.

The chain is built from TRBV12-5 and TRBJ1-1, with no clear D. V gave up 4 bases and J gave up 1 base, with 16 bases separating them. The germline CDR1 and CDR2 sequences are LGHNT and FRNRAP. The CDR3 has 16 residues. The CDR3 reads CASGYPRSPGNTEAFF. CDR3 sequence (DNA): TGTGCTAGTGGTTACCCCCGGTCCCCCGGGAACACTGAAGCTTTCTTT.

This clone was observed at least ten times. The genes are TRBV7-3 and TRBJ2-7; 7 bases fit TRBD2. Germline V gene sequence: CDR1 SGHTA, CDR2 FQGTGA. V gave up 5 bases and J gave up 3 bases; unmatched junction bases: 10. The CDR3 has 15 residues. As DNA, the CDR3 is TGTGCCAGCAGCCAAAGGGGTGCGGGAGTCTACGAGCAGTACTTC. This encodes CASSQRGAGVYEQYF.

J is TRBJ1-2 and V is TRBV19; D is possibly TRBD1 (5 bases). V was pared by 0 bases and J by 5 bases, with 10 bases between. CDR3 length equals 14 residues. Germline V CDR1 and CDR2: LNHDA, SQIVND (reference sequence). The CDR3 reads CASSIDRGSYGYTF. CDR3 nucleotide sequence: TGTGCCAGTAGTATAGATAGGGGTTCATATGGCTACACCTTC. The full variable domain, completed using reference TRBV19 and TRBJ1-2, is DGGITQSPKYLFRKEGQNVTLSCEQNLNHDAMYWYRQDPGQGLRLIYYSQIVNDFQKGDIAEGYSVSREKKESFPLTVTSAQKNPTAFYLCASSIDRGSYGYTFGSGTRLTVV.

The chain employs TRBV10-2 and TRBJ2-1; 13 bases line up with TRBD2. There are 15 residues in the CDR3. CDR1 WSHSY and CDR2 SAAADI come from the germline V gene. With 6 bases clipped from V and 9 bases from J, the junction kept 8 bases outside the gene matches. Here the CDR3 DNA reads TGCGCCAGCAGACTAGCGGGAGGGCCGGGGAGTGAGCAGTTCTTC. Its translation is CASRLAGGPGSEQFF.

On this clone: In the same sample, other DNA sequences code for this CDR3. The rearrangement uses TRBV9 and TRBJ2-3, with D uncertain. V was trimmed by 0 bases and J by 4 bases, leaving 9 bases between them. The germline CDR1 and CDR2 sequences are SGDLS and YYNGEE. The CDR3 spans 14 residues. In nucleotides, the CDR3 is TGTGCCAGCAGCGTAGGGCCTGAGGCAGATACGCAGTATTTT. This sequence encodes CASSVGPEADTQYF.

The rearrangement uses TRBV7-9 and TRBJ2-5; D remains ambiguous. The V gene's germline CDR1 is SEHNR and CDR2 FQNEAQ (reference sequence). The V and J ends lost 2 bases and 4 bases respectively, with 8 bases between them. The CDR3 sequence is 13 residues long. The CDR3 protein is CASSLYFGETQYF. The CDR3 DNA reads as TGTGCCAGCAGCTTATACTTTGGAGAGACCCAGTACTTC.

The chain recombines TRBV6-5 with TRBJ1-3; 7 nucleotides agree with TRBD1. V trimming: 7 bases; J trimming: 4 bases; junction bases outside the gene matches: 10. CDR3 length equals 15 residues. CDR1 and CDR2 from the germline V gene are MNHEY and SVGAGI. The CDR3 here is CASTAGQHGGNTIYF. The CDR3 DNA follows: TGTGCCAGCACCGCGGGACAGCACGGGGGAAACACCATATATTTT.

The V and J genes are TRBV25-1 and TRBJ2-5; TRBD2 aligns across 12 bases. There are 15 residues in the CDR3. CDR1 is MGHDK, CDR2 SYGVNS, per germline. V lost 8 bases to trimming and J lost 5 bases; unmatched junction nucleotides: 9. The CDR3 sequence: CASGRLAGVEETQYF. The DNA for the CDR3 is TGTGCCAGCGGACGACTAGCGGGAGTGGAGGAGACCCAGTACTTC.

The chain uses TRBV30 and TRBJ1-1, with D possibly matching TRBD1 (5 bases). With 7 bases removed from V and 5 bases from J, the gap between germline ends came to 20 bases. Germline V lookup: CDR1 GTSNPN, CDR2 SVGIG (reference sequence). This CDR3 is built from 14 residues. Here the CDR3 reads CALSLWGGVTEAFF. DNA of the CDR3: TGTGCCTTAAGCTTGTGGGGAGGGGTTACTGAAGCTTTCTTT.

The V gene is TRBV28, the J gene TRBJ1-2, with 7 bases lining up with TRBD1. Germline V lookup: CDR1 MDHEN, CDR2 SYDVKM. J gave up 2 bases and V 6 bases, and 3 bases lay outside the gene matches. CDR3 length: 13 residues. The CDR3 nucleotides read TGTGCCAGCAGAAAACAGGGGAACTATGGCTACACCTTC. The encoded protein is CASRKQGNYGYTF.

V usage is TRBV6-1 and J usage is TRBJ1-2, with D possibly being TRBD1 (6 bases). This CDR3 has 15 amino acids. Germline V lookup: CDR1 MNHNS, CDR2 SASEGT. Trimming shortened V by 5 bases and J by 2 bases, and 15 bases separated the two germline ends. CDR3 sequence reads: CASSPTGQQNYGYTF. The DNA of the CDR3 is TGTGCCAGCAGTCCAACAGGACAGCAGAACTATGGCTACACCTTC.

This chain connects TRBV5-1 to TRBJ1-1; D unclear. Germline CDR1 SGHRS, CDR2 YFSETQ. This CDR3 has 14 amino acids. Trimming took off 7 bases at V and 1 base at J, with 14 bases between the two ends. The CDR3 is CASREPSGNTEAFF. The CDR3 nucleotides are TGCGCCAGCCGGGAGCCGTCAGGGAACACTGAAGCTTTCTTT.

The chain uses TRBV11-3 and TRBJ1-1; TRBD1 aligns across 9 bases. The CDR3 has 16 amino acids. V gave up 5 bases and J gave up 7 bases; unmatched junction bases: 14. Germline-derived CDR1 and CDR2 are SGHNT and YENEEA. CDR3 protein: CASSPLKQGAYIEAFF. In DNA form, the CDR3 reads TGTGCCAGCAGCCCTCTCAAACAGGGGGCTTACATTGAAGCTTTCTTT.

This clone was seen a handful of times. The V and J genes are TRBV9 and TRBJ1-6; the D is unclear. The germline gives CDR1 SGDLS, CDR2 YYNGEE. V gave up 0 bases and J gave up 7 bases, with 5 bases separating them. This CDR3 region has 13 residues. The CDR3 DNA reads TGTGCCAGCAGCGTAGTACTCAATTCACCCCTCCACTTT. Translated: CASSVVLNSPLHF.